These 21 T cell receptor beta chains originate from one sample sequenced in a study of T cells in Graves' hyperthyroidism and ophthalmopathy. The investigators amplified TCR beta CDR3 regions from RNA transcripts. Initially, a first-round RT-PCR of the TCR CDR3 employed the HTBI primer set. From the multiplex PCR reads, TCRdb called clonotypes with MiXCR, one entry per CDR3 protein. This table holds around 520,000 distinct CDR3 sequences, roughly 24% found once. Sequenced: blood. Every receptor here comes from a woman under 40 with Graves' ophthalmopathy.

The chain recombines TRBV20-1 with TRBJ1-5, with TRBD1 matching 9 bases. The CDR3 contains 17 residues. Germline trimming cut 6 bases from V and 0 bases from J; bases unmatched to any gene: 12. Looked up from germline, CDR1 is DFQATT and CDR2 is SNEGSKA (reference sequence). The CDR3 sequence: CSAKPGQGHHSNQPQHF. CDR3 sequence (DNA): TGCAGTGCCAAGCCGGGACAGGGTCACCATAGCAATCAGCCCCAGCATTTT.

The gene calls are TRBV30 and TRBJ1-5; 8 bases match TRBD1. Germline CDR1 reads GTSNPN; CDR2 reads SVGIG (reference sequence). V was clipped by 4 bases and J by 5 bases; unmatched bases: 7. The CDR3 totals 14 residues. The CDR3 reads CAWKDPGGYQPQHF. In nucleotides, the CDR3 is TGTGCCTGGAAGGACCCAGGGGGCTATCAGCCCCAGCATTTT.

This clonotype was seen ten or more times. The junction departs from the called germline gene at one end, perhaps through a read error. The CDR3 nucleotides read TGTGCCAGCAGTTACACGACACCCCAGAGCTACTCTGGAAGCACCATATATTTT. Its protein product is CASSYTTPQSYSGSTIYF. The chain uses TRBV6-2 or TRBV6-3 and TRBJ1-3; D remains unclear. CDR1 and CDR2 (germline): MNHEY, SVGEGT. This CDR3 has 18 amino acids.

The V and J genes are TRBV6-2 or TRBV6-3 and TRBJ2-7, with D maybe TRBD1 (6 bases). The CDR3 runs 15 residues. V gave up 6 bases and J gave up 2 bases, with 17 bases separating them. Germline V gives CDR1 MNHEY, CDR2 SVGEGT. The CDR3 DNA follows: TGTGCCAGCAGCCGCCGGGACACGGGACCCTACGAGCAGTACTTC. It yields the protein CASSRRDTGPYEQYF.

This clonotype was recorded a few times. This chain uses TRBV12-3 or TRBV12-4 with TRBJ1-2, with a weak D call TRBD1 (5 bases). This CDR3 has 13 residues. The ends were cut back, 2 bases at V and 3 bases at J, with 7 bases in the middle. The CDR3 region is CASSLQGHYGYTF. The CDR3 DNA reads TGTGCCAGCAGTTTACAGGGTCACTATGGCTACACCTTC.

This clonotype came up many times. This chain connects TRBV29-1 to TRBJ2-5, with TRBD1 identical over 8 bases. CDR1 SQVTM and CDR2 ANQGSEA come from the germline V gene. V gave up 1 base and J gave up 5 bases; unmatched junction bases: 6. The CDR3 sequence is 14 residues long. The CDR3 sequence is CSVEGGQGPETQYF. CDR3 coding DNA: TGCAGCGTTGAAGGTGGACAGGGCCCCGAGACCCAGTACTTC.

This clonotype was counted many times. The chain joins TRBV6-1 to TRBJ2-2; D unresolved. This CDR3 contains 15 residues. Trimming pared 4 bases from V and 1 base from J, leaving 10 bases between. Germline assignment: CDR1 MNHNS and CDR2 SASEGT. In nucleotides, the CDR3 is TGTGCCAGCAGTGTTGACTCTATGAACACCGGGGAGCTGTTTTTT. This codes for CASSVDSMNTGELFF.

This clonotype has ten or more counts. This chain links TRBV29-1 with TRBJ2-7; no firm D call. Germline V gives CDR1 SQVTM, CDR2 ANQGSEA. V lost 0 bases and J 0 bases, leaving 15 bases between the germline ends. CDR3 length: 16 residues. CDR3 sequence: CSVEDPNQLISYEQYF. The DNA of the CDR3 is TGCAGCGTTGAAGATCCCAACCAGCTAATCTCCTACGAGCAGTACTTC.

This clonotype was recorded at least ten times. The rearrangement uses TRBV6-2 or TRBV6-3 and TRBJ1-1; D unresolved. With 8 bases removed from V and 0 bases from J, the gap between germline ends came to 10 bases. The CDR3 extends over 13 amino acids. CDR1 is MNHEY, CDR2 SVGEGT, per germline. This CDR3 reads CASHKGMNTEAFF. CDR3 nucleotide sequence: TGTGCCAGCCACAAGGGTATGAACACTGAAGCTTTCTTT.

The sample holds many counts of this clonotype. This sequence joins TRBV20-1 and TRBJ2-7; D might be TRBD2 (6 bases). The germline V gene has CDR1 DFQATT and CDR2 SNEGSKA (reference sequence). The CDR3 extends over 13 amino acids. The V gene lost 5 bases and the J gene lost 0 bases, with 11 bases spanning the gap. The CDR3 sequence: CSAHRENSYEQYF. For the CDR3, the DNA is TGCAGTGCTCATCGGGAGAACTCCTACGAGCAGTACTTC.

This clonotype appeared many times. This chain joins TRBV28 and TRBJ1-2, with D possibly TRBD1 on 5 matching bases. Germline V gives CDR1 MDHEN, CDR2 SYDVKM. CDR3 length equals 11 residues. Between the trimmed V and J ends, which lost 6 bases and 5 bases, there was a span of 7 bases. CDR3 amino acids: CASRGAYGYTF. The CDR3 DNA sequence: TGTGCCAGCAGAGGGGCTTATGGCTACACCTTC.

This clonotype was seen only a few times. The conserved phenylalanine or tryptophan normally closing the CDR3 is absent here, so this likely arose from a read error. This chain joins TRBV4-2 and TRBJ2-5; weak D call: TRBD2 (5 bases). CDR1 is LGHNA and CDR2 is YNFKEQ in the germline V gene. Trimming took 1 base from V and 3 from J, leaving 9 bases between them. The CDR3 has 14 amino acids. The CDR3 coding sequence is TGTGCCAGCAGCCAAGCGTTCGGGAAAGAGACCCAGTACCTC. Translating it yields CASSQAFGKETQYL.

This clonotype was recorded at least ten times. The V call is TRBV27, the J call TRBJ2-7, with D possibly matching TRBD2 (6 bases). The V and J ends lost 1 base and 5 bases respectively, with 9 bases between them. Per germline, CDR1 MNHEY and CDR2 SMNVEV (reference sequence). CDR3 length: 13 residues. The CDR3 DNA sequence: TGTGCCAGCAGTTTATTGGGGGGAAACGAGCAGTACTTC. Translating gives CASSLLGGNEQYF.

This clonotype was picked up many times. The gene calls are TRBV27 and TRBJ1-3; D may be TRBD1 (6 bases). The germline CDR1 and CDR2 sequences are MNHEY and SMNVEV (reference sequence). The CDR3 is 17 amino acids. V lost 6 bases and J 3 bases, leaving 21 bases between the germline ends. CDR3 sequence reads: CASRQPTGDPFGNTIYF. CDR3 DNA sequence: TGTGCCAGCAGACAACCGACAGGCGACCCTTTTGGAAACACCATATATTTT.

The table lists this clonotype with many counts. The CDR3 sequence is CSVISGTYEQYF. The CDR3 nucleotides are TGCAGCGTTATTTCAGGCACGTACGAGCAGTACTTC. The gene calls are TRBV29-1 and TRBJ2-7; D ambiguous. The length of the CDR3 is 12 residues. Germline values: CDR1 SQVTM, CDR2 ANQGSEA. Between the trimmed V and J ends, which lost 5 bases and 4 bases, there was a span of 12 bases.

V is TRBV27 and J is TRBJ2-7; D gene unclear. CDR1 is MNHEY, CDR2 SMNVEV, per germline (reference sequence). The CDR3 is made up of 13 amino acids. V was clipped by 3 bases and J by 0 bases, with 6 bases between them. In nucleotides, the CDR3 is TGTGCCAGCAGTTTGAGGTACTCCTACGAGCAGTACTTC. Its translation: CASSLRYSYEQYF.

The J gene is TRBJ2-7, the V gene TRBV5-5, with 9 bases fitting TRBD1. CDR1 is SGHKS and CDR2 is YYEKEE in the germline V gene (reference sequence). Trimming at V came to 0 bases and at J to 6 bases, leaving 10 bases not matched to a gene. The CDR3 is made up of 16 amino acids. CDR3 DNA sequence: TGTGCCAGCAGCTTGGGACCCCCGGGACAGGGTGGCGAGCAGTACTTC. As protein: CASSLGPPGQGGEQYF. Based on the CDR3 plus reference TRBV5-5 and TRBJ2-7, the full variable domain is DAGVTQSPTHLIKTRGQQVTLRCSPISGHKSVSWYQQVLGQGPQFIFQYYEKEERGRGNFPDRFSARQFPNYSSELNVNALLLGDSALYLCASSLGPPGQGGEQYFGPGTRLTVT.

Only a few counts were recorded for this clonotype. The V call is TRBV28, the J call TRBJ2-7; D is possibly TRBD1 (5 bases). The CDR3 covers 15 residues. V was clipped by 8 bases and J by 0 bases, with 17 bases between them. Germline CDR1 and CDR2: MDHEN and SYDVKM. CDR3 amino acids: CASLRQGEVSYEQYF. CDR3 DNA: TGTGCCAGCCTTCGTCAGGGCGAAGTCTCCTACGAGCAGTACTTC.

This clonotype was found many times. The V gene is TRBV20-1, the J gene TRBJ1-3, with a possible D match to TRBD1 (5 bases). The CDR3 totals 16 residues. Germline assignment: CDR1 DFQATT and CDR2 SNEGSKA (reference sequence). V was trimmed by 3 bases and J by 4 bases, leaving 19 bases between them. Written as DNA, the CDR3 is TGCAGTGCTAGTTCCTCGCCAGGGCACTCCGGAAACACCATATATTTT. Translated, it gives CSASSSPGHSGNTIYF.

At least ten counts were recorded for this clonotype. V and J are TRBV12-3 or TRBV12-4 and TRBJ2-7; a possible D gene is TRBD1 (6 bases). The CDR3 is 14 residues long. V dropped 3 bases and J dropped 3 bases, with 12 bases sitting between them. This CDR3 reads CASSFKGDGYEQYF. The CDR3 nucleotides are TGTGCCAGCAGTTTCAAGGGGGACGGCTACGAGCAGTACTTC.

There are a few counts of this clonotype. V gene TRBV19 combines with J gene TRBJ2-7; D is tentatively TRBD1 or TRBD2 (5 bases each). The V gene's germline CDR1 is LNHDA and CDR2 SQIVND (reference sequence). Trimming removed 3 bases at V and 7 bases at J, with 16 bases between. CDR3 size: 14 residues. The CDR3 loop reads CASSIQGVFGEQYF. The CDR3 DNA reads TGTGCCAGTAGTATCCAGGGAGTCTTTGGGGAGCAGTACTTC.